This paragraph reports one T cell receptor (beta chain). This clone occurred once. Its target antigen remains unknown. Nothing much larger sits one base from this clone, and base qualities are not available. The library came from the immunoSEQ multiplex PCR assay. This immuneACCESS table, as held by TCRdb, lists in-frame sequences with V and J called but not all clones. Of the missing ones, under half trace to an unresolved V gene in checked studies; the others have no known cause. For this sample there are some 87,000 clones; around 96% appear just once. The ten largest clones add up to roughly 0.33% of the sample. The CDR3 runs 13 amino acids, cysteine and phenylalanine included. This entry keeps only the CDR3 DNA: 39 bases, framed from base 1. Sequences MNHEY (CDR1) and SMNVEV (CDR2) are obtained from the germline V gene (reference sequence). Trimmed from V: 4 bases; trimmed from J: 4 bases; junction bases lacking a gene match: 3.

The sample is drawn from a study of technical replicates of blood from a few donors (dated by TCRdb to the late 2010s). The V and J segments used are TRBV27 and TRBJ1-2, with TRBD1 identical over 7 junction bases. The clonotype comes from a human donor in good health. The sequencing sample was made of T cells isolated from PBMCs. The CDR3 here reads CASSSGGSYGYTF. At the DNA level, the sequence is TGTGCCAGCAGTTCAGGGGGAAGCTATGGCTACACCTTC.